What follows describes a single T cell receptor (beta chain). The data were obtained in a study of blood T cell repertoires in COVID-19. Sequencing used immunoSEQ multiplex PCR; TCRdb keeps in-frame clones, though not all of them. The sample lists roughly 670,000 clones; 75% to 90% were seen once. The V gene's germline CDR1 is SGHTA and CDR2 FQGNSA. The CDR3 contains 13 residues. Trimming cost V 4 bases and J 0 bases, with 4 bases left between them. The sequence was collected from a woman in her late teens or twenties with acute or convalescent COVID-19. The specimen was peripheral blood. V usage is TRBV7-2 and J usage is TRBJ1-3; no definite D call. The CDR3 protein is CASSSLSGNTIYF. Here the CDR3 DNA reads TGTGCCAGCAGCTCACTCTCTGGAAACACCATATATTTT.